Listed below are T cell receptor beta chains from one sample, sequenced in a study of Ad26.COV2.S vaccination and SARS-CoV-2 variants. The table came from immunoSEQ multiplex PCR; TCRdb's copy has only in-frame clones and leaves some out. The sample yields approximately 300,000 clones, 70% to 90% seen once. The specimen was peripheral blood, collected in a trial of Ad26.COV2.S vaccine versus placebo. Receptor source: a person aged 18-65 years who received the Ad26.COV2.S COVID-19 vaccine or a placebo. Each CDR3 is given without its conserved first and last residue. A D gene is named only where the DNA matches it firmly. Clone sizes are given selectively: once, few, many, or a class where the clone is expanded.

D gene	CDR3 length	V gene	J gene	clone size	CDR3 protein
NA	10	TRBV6-6	TRBJ2-5	NA	ASSYSSETQY
NA	12	TRBV5-1	TRBJ2-7	NA	ASQGQGSSYEQY
NA	14	TRBV24-1	TRBJ1-5	NA	ATDQVPGRSNQPQH
NA	12	TRBV7-8	TRBJ1-1	NA	ASSSQGIPTEAF
TRBD1	15	TRBV18	TRBJ1-3	NA	ASSPLPDRGHGNTIY
NA	13	TRBV2	TRBJ2-1	few	ASRLDRVSYNEQF
NA	11	TRBV6-5	TRBJ2-5	NA	ASNRGPQETQY
NA	11	TRBV3-1/TRBV3-2	TRBJ2-7	NA	ASSPIPGYEQY
NA	15	TRBV21-1	TRBJ2-5	few	ASSKGRDRERVETQY
TRBD1	13	TRBV5-1	TRBJ1-2	NA	ASSLKGQGAHGYT
NA	12	TRBV6-6	TRBJ1-6	NA	ASSYSVFGSPLH
NA	12	TRBV28	TRBJ1-2	NA	ASSLSGTYFGYT
NA	10	TRBV5-1	TRBJ2-1	NA	ASSLQDNEQF
TRBD2	14	TRBV2	TRBJ2-7	NA	ASSGTSGTRSYEQY
TRBD1	12	TRBV27	TRBJ2-5	NA	ASWSGGAWETQY
NA	11	TRBV29-1	TRBJ2-1	NA	SVDSGEVNEQF
NA	14	TRBV7-8	TRBJ2-3	NA	ASSLGRLVSADTQY
NA	12	TRBV5-1	TRBJ1-1	NA	ASRVAGTNTEAF
TRBD1	17	TRBV11-3	TRBJ1-1	NA	ASSLDLWGQGKPNTEAF
NA	11	TRBV11-2	TRBJ2-7	NA	ASTQGGTYEQY
TRBD1	12	TRBV2	TRBJ1-1	once	ASRDRGGGTEAF
NA	12	TRBV4-1	TRBJ1-5	NA	ASSQGFLNQPQH
TRBD1	10	TRBV6-6	TRBJ1-2	NA	ASSPRTGRYT
NA	11	TRBV5-1	TRBJ2-4	NA	ASREGSGNIQY
TRBD1	12	TRBV11-3	TRBJ1-2	NA	ASSPGGQLSGYT
NA	13	TRBV6-5	TRBJ2-3	NA	ASRSGGGATDTQY
NA	12	TRBV7-9	TRBJ2-5	NA	ASNQGGGRETQY
NA	11	TRBV19	TRBJ2-2	NA	ASWDTTTGELF
NA	11	TRBV7-9	TRBJ2-1	NA	ASSPRTGNEQF
NA	12	TRBV28	TRBJ2-1	NA	ASSSGTHQDEQF
NA	11	TRBV2	TRBJ2-3	NA	ASKEGGVDTQY
NA	15	TRBV5-6	TRBJ2-5	NA	ASSTQTGGGRGETQY
TRBD1	13	TRBV4-2	TRBJ1-4	NA	ASSQDRRGPEKLF
NA	13	TRBV28	TRBJ1-6	NA	ASIFRQDLNSPLH
NA	14	TRBV7-9	TRBJ2-3	NA	ASSFTGLHSTDTQY
NA	12	TRBV30	TRBJ1-5	NA	AWSPGRGNQPQH
NA	9	TRBV29-1	TRBJ1-2	NA	SVGATDGYT
TRBD1	15	TRBV4-1	TRBJ1-2	NA	ASSQDDRGPFNYGYT
TRBD1	13	TRBV28	TRBJ1-4	NA	ASSATGELDEKLF
TRBD1	13	TRBV10-1	TRBJ1-1	NA	ASSGQGPTNTEAF
NA	13	TRBV5-4	TRBJ1-1	NA	ASSLSRGLNTEAF
NA	9	TRBV29-1	TRBJ2-7	NA	SVGTSYEQY
NA	12	TRBV25-1	TRBJ2-5	once	ASSERGTQETQY
NA	13	TRBV30	TRBJ1-5	NA	AWSARTYSNQPQH
NA	14	TRBV2	TRBJ2-3	NA	ASSSGRGSSTDTQY
NA	11	TRBV19	TRBJ2-7	once	ASSIVGGREQY
NA	13	TRBV9	TRBJ2-1	NA	ASSVVGTGRNEQF
TRBD2	13	TRBV4-1	TRBJ2-7	NA	ASSRSTSEAYEQY
TRBD1	13	TRBV27	TRBJ1-5	NA	ASSPLTGGSQPQH
NA	10	TRBV6-5	TRBJ2-2	NA	ASEENTGELF
NA	14	TRBV6-2/TRBV6-3	TRBJ1-5	NA	ASSYSVNSQNQPQH
NA	12	TRBV5-1	TRBJ1-1	NA	ASSLDSVGTEAF